This passage covers 6 T cell receptor beta chains from one sample sequenced in a study of blood T cell repertoires in COVID-19. Generated by immunoSEQ multiplex PCR, the TCRdb table keeps only in-frame clones and is missing some. This table has 120,000 to 150,000 clones, 80% to 90% appearing once. Sequenced material: peripheral blood. Every receptor here comes from a human donor in a cohort sampled during active COVID-19.

This chain uses TRBV24-1 with TRBJ2-7; TRBD2 matches at 8 bases. The ends lost 3 bases at V and 5 bases at J; junction bases unmatched: 2. Germline CDR1 reads KGHDR; CDR2 reads SFDVKD. The CDR3 covers 13 residues. CDR3 residues: CATSDGTSHEQYF. The CDR3, as DNA: TGTGCCACCAGTGATGGGACTAGTCACGAGCAGTACTTC.

V gene TRBV18 combines with J gene TRBJ1-3, with a possible D match to TRBD1 (5 bases). The ends were cut back, 2 bases at V and 0 bases at J, with 11 bases in the middle. Per germline, CDR1 KGHSH and CDR2 LQKENI. CDR3 length equals 16 residues. In nucleotides, the CDR3 is TGTGCCAGCTCACCATGGCAGGGCAGCTCTGGAAACACCATATATTTT. Translation gives CASSPWQGSSGNTIYF.

This clone has just one count. V gene TRBV4-1 combines with J gene TRBJ2-6; tentatively, D is TRBD1 (6 bases). The V end was cut by 4 bases, the J end by 2 bases, with 6 bases between. The germline gives CDR1 MGHRA, CDR2 YSYEKL. This CDR3 region has 14 residues. For the CDR3, the DNA is TGCGCCAGCAGCCGGACAGCTGGGGCCAACGTCCTGACTTTC. Translated: CASSRTAGANVLTF.

This rearrangement joins TRBV5-1 to TRBJ2-5; 7 bases fit TRBD1. After removal of 4 bases from V and 1 base from J, the junction contained 4 bases not matched to a gene. CDR1 and CDR2 from the germline V gene are SGHRS and YFSETQ. The CDR3 runs to 14 residues. The CDR3 region is CASSPGTAQETQYF. In DNA, the CDR3 is TGCGCCAGCAGCCCGGGGACAGCCCAAGAGACCCAGTACTTC.

The chain has TRBV20-1 and TRBJ1-5; a weak D match, TRBD1 (5 bases). Germline CDR1 reads DFQATT; CDR2 reads SNEGSKA (reference sequence). The V end was cut by 3 bases, the J end by 1 base, with 16 bases between. CDR3 length: 16 amino acids. CDR3 loop: CSASLQGIVSNQPQHF. The CDR3 region has the DNA TGCAGTGCTAGTCTGCAGGGAATAGTGAGCAATCAGCCCCAGCATTTT.

V gene TRBV9 combines with J gene TRBJ2-1, with 10 positions matching TRBD1. The CDR3 loop spans 16 amino acids. CDR1 and CDR2 from the germline V gene are SGDLS and YYNGEE. V lost 1 base, J lost 6 bases, and 7 bases stayed unmatched. The CDR3 sequence is CASSVLRGQGLNEQFF. For the CDR3, the DNA is TGTGCCAGCAGCGTATTAAGGGGACAGGGGCTCAATGAGCAGTTCTTC.